These 26 T cell receptor beta chains were all obtained from the same sample, sequenced in a study of cytomegalovirus exposure and HLA in healthy donors. A multiplex PCR was run with 60 Vbeta primers and 13 Jbeta primers. Clones were read by immunoSEQ multiplex PCR, and TCRdb kept only the in-frame ones, dropping some. The sample contains approximately 140,000 clones, 70% to 80% of which appear only once. The sample taken for sequencing was PBMCs. Every receptor here comes from a human donor in good health.

This sequence joins TRBV7-9 and TRBJ1-3; possibly TRBD1 for D (6 bases). The CDR3 spans 13 residues. In germline, CDR1 is SEHNR, CDR2 FQNEAQ (reference sequence). V dropped 5 bases and J dropped 8 bases, with 13 bases sitting between them. CDR3 DNA: TGTGCCAGCAGCCGCAGGGGATCGGACACCATATATTTT. It is translated as CASSRRGSDTIYF.

This chain uses TRBV7-6 with TRBJ1-2, with 12 bases fitting TRBD1. V was pared by 5 bases and J by 1 base, with 14 bases of the junction left unmatched. The CDR3 totals 19 residues. Per germline, CDR1 SGHVS and CDR2 FNYEAQ. The CDR3 nucleotides read TGTGCCAGCAGCAGCTCGGGAGCGGGACAGGGGGCAATTAACTATGGCTACACCTTC. It yields the protein CASSSSGAGQGAINYGYTF. Using reference TRBV7-6 and TRBJ1-2 for the parts outside the CDR3, the full variable domain is GAGVSQSPRYKVTKRGQDVALRCDPISGHVSLYWYRQALGQGPEFLTYFNYEAQQDKSGLPNDRFSAERPEGSISTLTIQRTEQRDSAMYRCASSSSGAGQGAINYGYTFGSGTRLTVV.

This chain joins TRBV7-2 and TRBJ2-7, with 11 bases fitting TRBD1. The germline V gene encodes CDR1 SGHTA and CDR2 FQGNSA. CDR3 length: 16 residues. Losses at the gene ends were 5 bases for V and 2 bases for J; bases not matched to a gene: 8. The CDR3 bases are TGTGCCAGCAGCCCTCGGGACAGGGGGGTAACCTACGAGCAGTACTTC. Amino acids: CASSPRDRGVTYEQYF.

V and J are TRBV6-5 and TRBJ1-3; maybe TRBD1 (6 bases). The CDR3 totals 15 residues. Germline V gene lookup returns CDR1 MNHEY and CDR2 SVGAGI. V gave up 2 bases and J gave up 7 bases, with 15 bases separating them. CDR3 loop: CASSYHKGQLNTIYF. The CDR3 bases are TGTGCCAGCAGTTACCATAAAGGACAGTTGAACACCATATATTTT.

V gene TRBV5-4 combines with J gene TRBJ1-6, with 9 nucleotides matching TRBD1. The J segment lost 7 bases and the V segment lost 7 bases, leaving 6 bases of the junction unmatched. CDR3 length: 14 amino acids. Per germline, CDR1 SGHNT and CDR2 YYREEE (reference sequence). The CDR3 protein is CASHRTGVNSPLHF. In DNA form, the CDR3 reads TGTGCCAGCCATAGGACAGGGGTCAATTCACCCCTCCACTTT.

This clone was detected only a few times. The chain recombines TRBV29-1 with TRBJ1-4; unclear D gene. Per germline, CDR1 SQVTM and CDR2 ANQGSEA. Trimming took 6 bases from V and 6 from J, leaving 17 bases between them. This CDR3 contains 14 residues. The CDR3 spells CSVSPPGVDEKLFF. CDR3 bases: TGCAGCGTCTCTCCTCCCGGGGTGGATGAAAAACTGTTTTTT. The whole variable domain, filled in from reference TRBV29-1 and TRBJ1-4, reads SAVISQKPSRDICQRGTSLTIQCQVDSQVTMMFWYRQQPGQSLTLIATANQGSEATYESGFVIDKFPISRPNLTFSTLTVSNMSPEDSSIYLCSVSPPGVDEKLFFGSGTQLSVL.

This sequence joins TRBV2 and TRBJ2-1, with 9 bases lining up with TRBD2. This CDR3 has 14 residues. V shed 3 bases and J 6 bases; nucleotides not matched to a gene: 3. In germline, CDR1 is SNHLY, CDR2 FYNNEI. CDR3 in amino acids: CASSDLAGVNEQFF. CDR3 in DNA: TGTGCCAGCAGTGATTTAGCGGGGGTCAATGAGCAGTTCTTC.

The table lists this clone with a few counts. V usage is TRBV7-2 and J usage is TRBJ2-7; perhaps TRBD1 as D (5 bases). Germline V gene sequence: CDR1 SGHTA, CDR2 FQGNSA. V was cut by 5 bases and J by 2 bases, with 13 bases left in between. CDR3 size: 14 residues. This chain's CDR3 is CASSVDTSPYEQYF. In DNA form, the CDR3 reads TGTGCCAGCAGCGTGGACACGTCCCCCTACGAGCAGTACTTC.

The rearrangement links TRBV29-1 to TRBJ2-1; 9 nucleotides line up with TRBD2. Per the germline V gene, CDR1 is SQVTM and CDR2 is ANQGSEA. The junction had 3 bases not matched to a gene; V was cut back by 4 bases and J by 2 bases. The CDR3 covers 14 residues. The CDR3 DNA reads as TGCAGCGTTGCAGCGGGGGGCACCTACAATGAGCAGTTCTTC. Translation gives CSVAAGGTYNEQFF.

The V call is TRBV30, the J call TRBJ2-7, with a possible D match to TRBD1 (6 bases). The CDR3 has 13 amino acids. Looked up from germline, CDR1 is GTSNPN and CDR2 is SVGIG (reference sequence). Trimming left V 5 bases short and J 4 bases short, with 15 bases between. The CDR3 DNA reads as TGTGCCTGGGCTCGTGATCAGGGGTACGAGCAGTACTTC. Amino acid sequence: CAWARDQGYEQYF.

This sequence joins TRBV11-3 and TRBJ2-7; 7 bases match TRBD1. Germline trimming cut 4 bases from V and 2 bases from J; bases unmatched to any gene: 8. This CDR3 is 15 amino acids long. Germline CDR1 is SGHNT and CDR2 is YENEEA. CDR3 sequence (DNA): TGTGCCAGCAGCTCCGGACAGGCTAAGACCTACGAGCAGTACTTC. Amino acids: CASSSGQAKTYEQYF. The full variable domain, rest sourced from reference TRBV11-3 and TRBJ2-7, is EAGVVQSPRYKIIEKKQPVAFWCNPISGHNTLYWYLQNLGQGPELLIRYENEEAVDDSQLPKDRFSAERLKGVDSTLKIQPAELGDSAVYLCASSSGQAKTYEQYFGPGTRLTVT.

This chain connects TRBV10-3 to TRBJ2-7; the D gene is possibly TRBD1 (5 bases). Trimming stripped 5 bases from V and 3 bases from J, with 8 bases between. Germline assignment: CDR1 ENHRY and CDR2 SYGVKD. This CDR3 has 12 amino acids. The CDR3 coding sequence is TGTGCCATCAGTATCGACAGCTACGAGCAGTACTTC. Translating gives CAISIDSYEQYF.

The CDR3 region is CASRSDRGHTDTQYF. CDR3 coding DNA: TGTGCCAGCAGATCCGACAGGGGTCACACAGATACGCAGTATTTT. V and J are TRBV6-1 and TRBJ2-3; 8 bases fit TRBD1. V was clipped by 6 bases and J by 2 bases; unmatched bases: 7. Per germline, CDR1 MNHNS and CDR2 SASEGT. The CDR3 runs 15 residues.

To note about this clone: The same CDR3 is also encoded by other DNA sequences in this sample. This chain uses TRBV6-5 with TRBJ2-7; perhaps TRBD1 as D (5 bases). In germline, CDR1 is MNHEY, CDR2 SVGAGI. The V and J ends lost 0 bases and 3 bases respectively, with 15 bases between them. The CDR3 has 16 residues. CDR3 loop: CASSYSVGDSYYEQYF. The DNA for the CDR3 is TGTGCCAGCAGTTACTCGGTAGGAGACAGCTACTACGAGCAGTACTTC.

This clone was found a few times. The CDR3 region is CASSLVGATNQPQHF. The CDR3 region has the DNA TGCGCCAGCAGCTTGGTTGGGGCCACCAATCAGCCCCAGCATTTT. The rearrangement uses TRBV5-1 and TRBJ1-5; a possible D gene is TRBD1 (5 bases). The CDR3 is 15 residues long. Trimming took off 0 bases at V and 3 bases at J, with 10 bases between the two ends. The V gene's germline CDR1 is SGHRS and CDR2 YFSETQ.

The genes are TRBV19 and TRBJ1-1; unclear D gene. CDR1 is LNHDA and CDR2 is SQIVND in the germline V gene (reference sequence). V lost 1 base and J lost 5, with 11 bases in between. The CDR3 is 14 residues long. The CDR3, as DNA: TGTGCCAGTAGTATAGGGGCCCCACAGACTGAAGCTTTCTTT. This codes for CASSIGAPQTEAFF.

This chain links TRBV7-9 with TRBJ1-2, with no clear D. CDR1 is SEHNR, CDR2 FQNEAQ, per germline (reference sequence). The CDR3 totals 14 residues. V was cut by 5 bases and J by 2 bases, with 12 bases left in between. The CDR3 coding sequence is TGTGCCAGCAGCCCCCGGGGAGGGAACTATGGCTACACCTTC. Translation gives CASSPRGGNYGYTF.

The chain recombines TRBV7-2 with TRBJ2-7; 8 bases align to TRBD1. This CDR3 has 15 residues. Germline CDR1 is SGHTA and CDR2 is FQGNSA. Trimming took 4 bases from V and 2 from J; bases not matched to a gene: 7. Written as DNA, the CDR3 is TGTGCCAGCAGCTCACGGACAGGGAGGACCTACGAGCAGTACTTC. It is translated as CASSSRTGRTYEQYF. The full variable domain, completed using reference TRBV7-2 and TRBJ2-7, is GAGVSQSPSNKVTEKGKDVELRCDPISGHTALYWYRQSLGQGLEFLIYFQGNSAPDKSGLPSDRFSAERTGGSVSTLTIQRTQQEDSAVYLCASSSRTGRTYEQYFGPGTRLTVT.

This chain uses TRBV19 with TRBJ1-5; D possibly corresponds to TRBD1 (5 bases). The germline V gene encodes CDR1 LNHDA and CDR2 SQIVND (reference sequence). This CDR3 contains 13 residues. V dropped 6 bases and J dropped 5 bases, with 11 bases sitting between them. As DNA, the CDR3 is TGTGCCAGTAGCGCAGGGCTCCATCAGCCCCAGCATTTT. It specifies CASSAGLHQPQHF.

This chain joins TRBV27 and TRBJ2-7; possible D gene TRBD2, 7 bases. The length of the CDR3 is 15 residues. Germline V gene lookup returns CDR1 MNHEY and CDR2 SMNVEV (reference sequence). V was trimmed by 8 bases and J by 4 bases, leaving 21 bases between them. The CDR3 DNA reads as TGTGCCAGCGCCTCGATGGGGGGGCTTGGGTACGAGCAGTACTTC. Encoded protein: CASASMGGLGYEQYF.

The chain uses TRBV10-1 and TRBJ2-7, with D perhaps matching TRBD1 (8 bases). The CDR3 loop spans 15 amino acids. CDR1 is WNHNN and CDR2 is SYGVQD in the germline V gene (reference sequence). Trimming stripped 6 bases from V and 5 bases from J, with 20 bases between. CDR3 sequence: CASSEAGQELDEQYF. CDR3 nucleotide sequence: TGCGCCAGCAGCGAAGCGGGACAGGAGTTGGACGAGCAGTACTTC.

The J gene is TRBJ1-5, the V gene TRBV6-5, with no clear D. V lost 4 bases and J lost 4, with 14 bases in between. Germline CDR1 is MNHEY and CDR2 is SVGAGI. There are 15 residues in the CDR3. CDR3 coding DNA: TGTGCCAGCAGTTCGATGGAAGCGGGAAATCAGCCCCAGCATTTT. Its protein product is CASSSMEAGNQPQHF.

The chain couples TRBV6-1 to TRBJ1-1; D possibly corresponds to TRBD1 (5 bases). Deletions cut 3 bases from V and 0 bases from J, with 11 bases between. There are 15 residues in the CDR3. Germline CDR1 reads MNHNS; CDR2 reads SASEGT. The CDR3 here is CASSDSDRMNTEAFF. In DNA, the CDR3 is TGTGCCAGCAGTGACTCAGACAGAATGAACACTGAAGCTTTCTTT.

The V and J genes are TRBV30 and TRBJ2-3, with 7 bases fitting TRBD2. CDR3 length: 15 residues. In germline, CDR1 is GTSNPN, CDR2 SVGIG (reference sequence). Losses at the gene ends were 5 bases for V and 4 bases for J; bases not matched to a gene: 12. The CDR3 DNA is TGTGCCTGGGACTCGAGGAGCGGGGTCTCAGATACGCAGTATTTT. This translates into CAWDSRSGVSDTQYF.

The chain couples TRBV27 to TRBJ1-2; maybe TRBD1 (6 bases). This CDR3 is built from 13 residues. Germline lookup yields CDR1 MNHEY and CDR2 SMNVEV (reference sequence). The ends were cut back, 6 bases at V and 2 bases at J, with 10 bases in the middle. The chain's CDR3 is CASSPGQNYGYTF. DNA for the CDR3: TGTGCCAGCAGCCCTGGACAGAACTATGGCTACACCTTC.

The chain is built from TRBV30 and TRBJ2-5; 11 positions match TRBD2. Unmatched junction bases numbered 5, after V lost 0 bases and J lost 5 bases. CDR1 is GTSNPN and CDR2 is SVGIG in the germline V gene (reference sequence). The CDR3 has 15 amino acids. This chain's CDR3 is CAWSVSGGARETQYF. In nucleotides, the CDR3 is TGTGCCTGGAGTGTTAGCGGGGGGGCCCGGGAGACCCAGTACTTC.